A selection of T cell receptor beta chains follows, all from one sample in a study of Graves' ophthalmopathy and Graves' hyperthyroidism. TCRdb re-analysed the multiplex PCR reads in MiXCR, keeping a single row per CDR3 protein. The table records some 520,000 distinct CDR3 sequences, around an eighth of them present only once. Sequencing input: blood. The receptors shown here come from a woman aged 25 to 39 with Graves' ophthalmopathy. CDR3s include the opening cysteine and the closing phenylalanine or tryptophan. The D gene is left open where the match is weak. Expanded clones are given a class, and other clones once, few, many or no size at all.

V gene,CDR3 length,D gene,J gene,clone size,CDR3 DNA,CDR3 protein
TRBV5-1,14,NA,TRBJ2-2,NA,TGCGCCAGCAGCTTGGGGACTGCTCGCGGGGAGCTGTTTTTT,CASSLGTARGELFF
TRBV4-1,17,TRBD1,TRBJ2-7,few,TGCGCCAGCAGCCCAGTACAAGGGGGCCCGAGCTCCTACGAGCAGTACTTC,CASSPVQGGPSSYEQYF
TRBV7-2,16,NA,TRBJ1-5,few,TGTGCCAGCAGCTTAGCGGGTCTAGTCACCTCGTCGACCCAGCATTTT,CASSLAGLVTSSTQHF
TRBV6-1,13,NA,TRBJ1-2,many,TGTGCCAGCAGGAGGGATCTCGGAACTGGCTACACCTTC,CASRRDLGTGYTF
TRBV15,13,NA,TRBJ1-1,many,TGTGCCACCAGCAGAGTTCAGGGGACTGAAGCTTTCTTT,CATSRVQGTEAFF
TRBV18,14,NA,TRBJ1-1,many,TGTGCCAGCTCCCTCAGACAGGCGGACACTGAAGCTTTCTTT,CASSLRQADTEAFF
TRBV6-2/TRBV6-3,13,NA,TRBJ1-5,many,TGTGCCAGCAGTTTTCGTGAGAATCAGCCCCAGCATTTT,CASSFRENQPQHF
TRBV11-2,14,NA,TRBJ2-5,many,TGTGCCAGCAGCCCAGAGTGGGGGCGAGAGACCCAGTACTTC,CASSPEWGRETQYF
TRBV2,13,TRBD1,TRBJ1-1,many,TGTGCCAGCCGGACAGGAATGAACACTGAAGCTTTCTTT,CASRTGMNTEAFF
TRBV12-3/TRBV12-4,15,NA,TRBJ1-2,many,TGTGCCAGCAACAGCGGGACGTCTTTCTCCTATGGCTACACCTTC,CASNSGTSFSYGYTF
TRBV28,14,TRBD1,TRBJ1-2,many,TGTGCCAGCAGTTCATCCGGACAGGGGTCTGGCTACACCTTC,CASSSSGQGSGYTF
TRBV7-8,15,NA,TRBJ1-3,few,TGTGCCAGCCTCGACGATAAGATCTCTGGAAACACCATATATTTT,CASLDDKISGNTIYF
TRBV19,14,NA,TRBJ1-2,many,TGTGCCAGTAGTGTCTTCCGGGACTACTATGGCTACACCTTC,CASSVFRDYYGYTF
TRBV2,14,NA,TRBJ1-6,many,TGTGCCAGCAGTGAAGTAGGGGATAATTCACCCCTCCACTTT,CASSEVGDNSPLHF
TRBV5-1,17,NA,TRBJ2-7,many,TGCGCCAGCAGCTTGGACGAAACAGGGTGGGGGTCCTACGAGCAGTACTTC,CASSLDETGWGSYEQYF
TRBV12-5,13,NA,TRBJ2-2,many,TGTGCTAGTGGGCGAGAAGCCGCCGGGGAGCTGTTTTTT,CASGREAAGELFF
TRBV12-3/TRBV12-4,16,TRBD2,TRBJ2-7,NA,TGTGCCAGCAGTGAAATACTAGCGGTAGGGCCGCGGGATCAGTACTTC,CASSEILAVGPRDQYF
TRBV30,16,NA,TRBJ2-4,NA,TGTGCCTGGAGTCGAGGAACAGGACCACCCAAAAACATTCAGTACTTC,CAWSRGTGPPKNIQYF
TRBV30,11,NA,TRBJ2-7,many,TGTGCCTGGAGACAGGGATACGAGCAGTACTTC,CAWRQGYEQYF
TRBV24-1,15,TRBD2,TRBJ2-3,many,TGTGCCACCAGTGACCCCGGGGTAGCGGGTGATACGCAGTATTTT,CATSDPGVAGDTQYF
TRBV13,15,TRBD2,TRBJ2-5,many,TGTGCCAGCAGCTTATTTGCGGGAGGGCCGGAGACCCAGTACTTC,CASSLFAGGPETQYF
TRBV5-1,15,NA,TRBJ1-1,NA,TGCGCCAGCAGCTTGAGATTGCAGAGAAACACTGAAGCTTTCTTT,CASSLRLQRNTEAFF
TRBV10-3,15,TRBD1,TRBJ2-7,many,TGTGCCATCAGTGAATTTGGGACAGGGAGTTACGAGCAGTACTTC,CAISEFGTGSYEQYF
TRBV7-8,15,NA,TRBJ2-7,once,TGTGCCAGCAGCCAACGACGGACTCCGACCTACGAGCAGTACTTC,CASSQRRTPTYEQYF
TRBV28,18,TRBD1,TRBJ2-6,many,TGTGCCAGCAGTCCGAGGGGGACAGGGGGCTCTGGGGCCAACGTCCTGACTTTC,CASSPRGTGGSGANVLTF
TRBV12-3/TRBV12-4,13,NA,TRBJ2-7,many,TGTGCCAGCAGTTTGGCACCCGCCTACGAGCAGTACTTC,CASSLAPAYEQYF
TRBV20-1,12,NA,TRBJ1-1,NA,TGCAGTGCCCCAATCGATGGCACTGATGCTTTCTTT,CSAPIDGTDAFF
TRBV20-1,21,NA,TRBJ1-1,many,TGCAGTGCTAGAGATCTCGCGGCAGGAGGGCTGGCGGGGGGGATGAACACTGAAGCTTTCTTT,CSARDLAAGGLAGGMNTEAFF
TRBV5-1,13,NA,TRBJ2-4,NA,TGCGCCAGCAGACCTGACAGAGGGGGCATTCAGTACTTC,CASRPDRGGIQYF
TRBV20-1,10,NA,TRBJ2-4,many,TGCAGTGCCCATCAAAACATTCAGTACTTC,CSAHQNIQYF
TRBV6-5,13,TRBD2,TRBJ2-5,NA,TGTGCCAGCAGTTACCCCAATCGGTTAGCGGGGGTCTTC,CASSYPNRLAGVF
TRBV6-1,14,NA,TRBJ2-5,many,TGTGCCAGCAGCGGGACTCCATCGTGGGAGACCCAGTACTTC,CASSGTPSWETQYF
TRBV5-1,17,NA,TRBJ1-6,few,TGCGCCAGCAGCCCCCACCCGGAGAGCTCCTATAATTCACCCCTCCACTTT,CASSPHPESSYNSPLHF
TRBV28,15,NA,TRBJ2-7,medium-sized,TGTGCCAGCAGTCTCGGTGCGGGCGACTTAAATGAGCAGTACTTC,CASSLGAGDLNEQYF
TRBV6-2/TRBV6-3,15,NA,TRBJ1-3,many,TGTGCCAGCAGTTACTCATCCATTTCTGGAAACACCATATATTTT,CASSYSSISGNTIYF
TRBV25-1,15,NA,TRBJ1-1,many,TGTGCCAGCAGTGCCCCCCGAGGACCGAACACTGAAGCTTTCTTT,CASSAPRGPNTEAFF
TRBV12-3/TRBV12-4,16,TRBD1,TRBJ2-5,NA,TGTGCCAGCAGCCCCCACGGGACAGGGGTAGGGGAGACCCAGTACTTC,CASSPHGTGVGETQYF
TRBV12-3/TRBV12-4,15,NA,TRBJ2-2,many,TGTGCCAGCAAGAGGAGCGGATCGAACACCGGGGAGCTGTTTTTT,CASKRSGSNTGELFF
TRBV30,16,TRBD1,TRBJ1-1,many,TGTGCCTGGAGTTGGGGGACAGGGGTGTTGAGCACTGAAGCTTTCTTT,CAWSWGTGVLSTEAFF
TRBV15,15,NA,TRBJ2-7,many,TGTGCCACCAGCAGGTCCGGTGGGCTAAAGTACGAGCAGTACTTC,CATSRSGGLKYEQYF
TRBV14,15,NA,TRBJ2-7,few,TGTGCCAGCAGCCAAGTCCGGCTAGGACCGTCCGAGCAGTACTTC,CASSQVRLGPSEQYF
TRBV12-3/TRBV12-4,16,TRBD2,TRBJ2-5,NA,TGTGCCAGCAGCCCGGGGGGGACTAGCGGGGAAGAGACCCAGTACTTC,CASSPGGTSGEETQYF
TRBV9,14,NA,TRBJ2-2,many,TGTGCCAGCAGCGTAGATCAGGGGACCGGGGAGCTGTTTTTT,CASSVDQGTGELFF
TRBV6-1,14,NA,TRBJ2-2,many,TGTGCCAGCAGTGAACACCGTAGTACCGGGGAGCTGTTTTTT,CASSEHRSTGELFF
TRBV6-1,15,TRBD1,TRBJ2-5,many,TGTGCCAGCACCCAGGGACAGGGGTTCCAAGAGACCCAGTACTTC,CASTQGQGFQETQYF
TRBV5-1,17,NA,TRBJ2-5,many,TGCGCCAGCAGCTTAATCCCCAGGACCACCCAGTCGGAGACCCAGTACTTC,CASSLIPRTTQSETQYF
TRBV6-1,10,NA,TRBJ1-2,many,TGTGCCAGCTACTACTATGGCTACACCTTC,CASYYYGYTF
TRBV2,15,NA,TRBJ1-5,NA,TGTGCCAGCACGGGGGGCGCCCCGGCCAATCAGCCCCAGCATTTT,CASTGGAPANQPQHF
TRBV12-3/TRBV12-4,15,NA,TRBJ1-3,many,TGTGCCAGCAGCCTCAGGACAGTCTCTGGAAACACCATATATTTT,CASSLRTVSGNTIYF
TRBV19,16,TRBD1,TRBJ1-5,NA,TGTGCCAGTACCCATCGGCCAGGGGGGAGCAATCAGCCCCAGCATTTT,CASTHRPGGSNQPQHF
TRBV10-3,14,TRBD1,TRBJ1-1,many,TGTGCCATCAGTGCGGGACAGCCAAACACTGAAGCTTTCTTT,CAISAGQPNTEAFF
TRBV29-1,13,NA,TRBJ1-2,many,TGCAGCGCCCGAGATGGGGGTATCTATGGCTACACCTTC,CSARDGGIYGYTF
TRBV6-1,12,NA,TRBJ1-1,NA,TGTGCCAGCAGTGGGACGATATATGAAGCTTTCTTT,CASSGTIYEAFF
TRBV20-1,14,NA,TRBJ1-2,many,TGCAGTCCCGAGGGGGAGGGGCTAAACTATGGCTACACCTTC,CSPEGEGLNYGYTF
TRBV6-1,15,TRBD1,TRBJ1-2,many,TGTGCCAGCAGTGATTCCCGGGACAGGGGAGTCGGCTACACCTTC,CASSDSRDRGVGYTF
TRBV6-2/TRBV6-3,15,NA,TRBJ2-5,many,TGTGCCAGCATGAATCGGGGGGCGGCTAGAGAGACCCAGTACTTC,CASMNRGAARETQYF
TRBV9,15,NA,TRBJ1-3,many,TGTGCCAGCAGCGGCCCGAGCTCGTCTGGAAACACCATATATTTT,CASSGPSSSGNTIYF